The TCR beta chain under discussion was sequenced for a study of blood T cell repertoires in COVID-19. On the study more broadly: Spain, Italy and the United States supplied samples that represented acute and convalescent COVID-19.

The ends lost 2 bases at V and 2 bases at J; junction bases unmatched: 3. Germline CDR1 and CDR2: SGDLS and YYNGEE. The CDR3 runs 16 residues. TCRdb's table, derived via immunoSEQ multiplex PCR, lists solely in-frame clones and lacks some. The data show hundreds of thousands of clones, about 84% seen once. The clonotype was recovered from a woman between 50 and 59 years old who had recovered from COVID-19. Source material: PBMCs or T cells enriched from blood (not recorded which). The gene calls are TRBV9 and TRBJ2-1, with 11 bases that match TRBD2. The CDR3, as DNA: TGTGCCAGCAGCGTCATAGCGGGAGGGGCCTACAATGAGCAGTTCTTC. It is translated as CASSVIAGGAYNEQFF.